These 8 T cell receptor beta chains came from one sample sequenced in a study of PD-1 blockade in classical Hodgkin lymphoma. TCRdb's copy holds only in-frame clones and misses some; the assay was immunoSEQ multiplex PCR. In the table there are just over 60,000 clones, more than 70% of which are singletons. Each and every patient relapsed after autologous stem cell transplantation, and patients got differing brentuximab vedotin exposure. The input for sequencing was peripheral blood mononuclear cells (PBMCs), taken at baseline. Receptors originate from a human donor with classical Hodgkin lymphoma.

This chain joins TRBV18 and TRBJ1-4; D unresolved. Trimming took 0 bases from V and 9 from J, leaving 17 bases between them. The CDR3 is 16 residues long. Looked up from germline, CDR1 is KGHSH and CDR2 is LQKENI. CDR3 residues: CASSPPLSQSVQKLFF. CDR3 bases: TGTGCCAGCTCACCACCGTTGAGTCAGTCGGTGCAAAAACTGTTTTTT. The full variable domain, in which reference TRBV18 and TRBJ1-4 provide the parts outside the CDR3, is NAGVMQNPRHLVRRRGQEARLRCSPMKGHSHVYWYRQLPEEGLKFMVYLQKENIIDESGMPKERFSAEFPKEGPSILRIQQVVRGDSAAYFCASSPPLSQSVQKLFFGSGTQLSVL.

The chain employs TRBV18 and TRBJ1-6; D call uncertain. Looked up from germline, CDR1 is KGHSH and CDR2 is LQKENI. The V and J ends lost 6 bases and 7 bases respectively, with 10 bases between them. CDR3 length: 13 amino acids. CDR3 bases: TGTGCCAGCTCCTACGGCCCAAATTCACCCCTCCACTTT. Its translation: CASSYGPNSPLHF. Together with reference TRBV18 and TRBJ1-6, the CDR3 gives the full variable domain: NAGVMQNPRHLVRRRGQEARLRCSPMKGHSHVYWYRQLPEEGLKFMVYLQKENIIDESGMPKERFSAEFPKEGPSILRIQQVVRGDSAAYFCASSYGPNSPLHFGNGTRLTVT.

The chain links TRBV30 to TRBJ2-2; the D gene is possibly TRBD1 (6 bases). The germline V gene has CDR1 GTSNPN and CDR2 SVGIG (reference sequence). V shed 4 bases and J shed 5 bases, with 14 bases lying between them. CDR3 length equals 14 residues. CDR3 sequence (DNA): TGTGCCTGGATTCCCGGGACACTGACCGGGGAGCTGTTTTTT. This codes for CAWIPGTLTGELFF. Together with reference TRBV30 and TRBJ2-2, the CDR3 gives the full variable domain: SQTIHQWPATLVQPVGSPLSLECTVEGTSNPNLYWYRQAAGRGLQLLFYSVGIGQISSEVPQNLSASRPQDRQFILSSKKLLLSDSGFYLCAWIPGTLTGELFFGEGSRLTVL.

The chain's CDR3 is CASSGPTGGLSGYTF. DNA of the CDR3: TGCGCCAGCAGCGGCCCAACAGGGGGGTTGAGTGGCTACACCTTC. The chain carries TRBV5-1 and TRBJ1-2, with 8 bases matching TRBD1. V gave up 4 bases and J gave up 7 bases; unmatched junction bases: 12. The CDR3 covers 15 residues. The V gene's germline CDR1 is SGHRS and CDR2 YFSETQ.

The chain links TRBV7-6 to TRBJ2-1; 7 bases line up with TRBD2. Germline-derived CDR1 and CDR2 are SGHVS and FNYEAQ. CDR3 length: 13 amino acids. Trimming cost V 5 bases and J 10 bases; bases outside gene matches: 8. CDR3 sequence reads: CASSVSGLREQFF. For the CDR3, the DNA is TGTGCCAGCAGCGTATCGGGACTACGGGAGCAGTTCTTC. The full variable domain, its missing parts supplied by reference TRBV7-6 and TRBJ2-1, is GAGVSQSPRYKVTKRGQDVALRCDPISGHVSLYWYRQALGQGPEFLTYFNYEAQQDKSGLPNDRFSAERPEGSISTLTIQRTEQRDSAMYRCASSVSGLREQFFGPGTRLTVL.

The chain joins TRBV4-2 to TRBJ2-2; tentatively, D is TRBD1 (5 bases). The V gene's germline CDR1 is LGHNA and CDR2 YNFKEQ. The CDR3 loop spans 17 amino acids. V was clipped by 0 bases and J by 4 bases, with 15 bases between them. The CDR3 here is CASSQDTRAGVTGELFF. CDR3 nucleotide sequence: TGTGCCAGCAGCCAAGATACCAGGGCTGGGGTCACCGGGGAGCTGTTTTTT.

The rearrangement links TRBV9 to TRBJ2-1; 8 bases are a match to TRBD2. Germline V gene sequence: CDR1 SGDLS, CDR2 YYNGEE. V trimming: 0 bases; J trimming: 14 bases; junction bases outside the gene matches: 4. The CDR3 has 12 amino acids. The CDR3 sequence: CASSVDSGVEFF. In DNA, the CDR3 is TGTGCCAGCAGCGTAGATAGCGGGGTGGAGTTCTTC.

The chain recombines TRBV4-3 with TRBJ1-1, with D perhaps TRBD1 (5 bases). CDR1 is LGHNA, CDR2 YSLEER, per germline. V was trimmed by 1 base and J by 0 bases, leaving 15 bases between them. The CDR3 contains 17 residues. The CDR3 is CASSQGGGVLMNTEAFF. The DNA for the CDR3 is TGCGCCAGCAGCCAAGGTGGAGGGGTCCTCATGAACACTGAAGCTTTCTTT.